This T cell receptor beta chain was sequenced during a study of control samples from healthy donors and cancer patients. The length of the CDR3 is 14 residues. Trimming left V 2 bases short and J 2 bases short, with 7 bases between. Looked up from germline, CDR1 is MNHEY and CDR2 is SVGAGI. The repertoire was sequenced with immunoSEQ multiplex PCR; TCRdb's copy has only in-frame clones and lacks some. The sample has about 190,000 clones; approximately 91% are singletons. The sequenced sample was blood. This TCR derives from a man aged 30-40 years in good health. V gene TRBV6-5 combines with J gene TRBJ1-3; TRBD1 is a possible D gene (5 bases). In nucleotides, the CDR3 is TGTGCCAGCAGTTACCAGGGAACTGGAAACACCATATATTTT. This gives the protein CASSYQGTGNTIYF.